This T cell receptor beta chain was retrieved from a study of blood T cell repertoires in COVID-19. Looking at the study overall: Sources were T cells, B-cell-depleted T cells, or PBMCs; the material itself was cDNA or gDNA.

Clones were read by immunoSEQ multiplex PCR, and TCRdb kept only the in-frame ones, dropping some. The sample holds some 130,000 clones, roughly 90% seen once. Germline trimming cut 2 bases from V and 2 bases from J; bases unmatched to any gene: 6. Germline-derived CDR1 and CDR2 are MNHNY and SVGAGI (reference sequence). This CDR3 is 15 amino acids long. This chain links TRBV6-6 with TRBJ2-7; 7 bases map to TRBD1. This clonotype was sampled from a man over 45 with active COVID-19. Sequencing used peripheral blood. CDR3 DNA sequence: TGTGCCAGCAGTTACCAAGGGGGACAGACCTACGAGCAGTACTTC. It encodes CASSYQGGQTYEQYF.